The 5 T cell receptor beta chains in this list originate from one sample, sequenced in a study of control samples from healthy donors and cancer patients. Produced via immunoSEQ multiplex PCR; TCRdb's table is partial and in-frame only. The ten top clones account for 2% to 2.5%, within a sample of some 190,000 clones. Sequencing was done on a sample of blood. Receptors were obtained from a woman in her thirties in good health.

The V and J genes are TRBV18 and TRBJ2-2, with D possibly TRBD2 on 5 matching bases. Germline loops: CDR1 KGHSH, CDR2 LQKENI. The germline V and J ends were trimmed by 3 bases and 6 bases, with 17 bases remaining between them. The CDR3 length is 16 residues. CDR3 sequence: CASSPIGLPRAGELFF. As DNA, the CDR3 is TGTGCCAGCTCACCCATAGGACTCCCCCGAGCCGGGGAGCTGTTTTTT.

The chain uses TRBV28 and TRBJ2-7, with 8 bases that match TRBD2. The germline gives CDR1 MDHEN, CDR2 SYDVKM. The CDR3 spans 12 residues. V lost 8 bases, J lost 2 bases, and 2 bases stayed unmatched. The CDR3 region has the DNA TGTGCCAGCCGGGGACTAGCCTACGAGCAGTACTTC. Translated: CASRGLAYEQYF.

The chain has TRBV7-4 and TRBJ2-7; D not resolved. There are 16 residues in the CDR3. Trimming took off 4 bases at V and 3 bases at J, with 19 bases between the two ends. Germline CDR1 is SGHVT and CDR2 is SQSDAQ. CDR3 residues: CASSYPYDWGYYEQYF. CDR3 nucleotide sequence: TGTGCCAGCAGCTATCCCTATGACTGGGGATACTACGAGCAGTACTTC.

This rearrangement joins TRBV9 to TRBJ1-6; D gene ambiguous. Trimming took off 0 bases at V and 3 bases at J, with 13 bases between the two ends. Germline V CDR1 and CDR2: SGDLS, YYNGEE. The CDR3 length is 17 residues. CDR3 in amino acids: CASSVEGRSRYNSPLHF. The CDR3 DNA sequence: TGTGCCAGCAGCGTAGAGGGTAGGAGCCGCTATAATTCACCCCTCCACTTT.

The rearrangement joins TRBV6-6 to TRBJ1-5; D is possibly TRBD1 (5 bases). Looked up from germline, CDR1 is MNHNY and CDR2 is SVGAGI (reference sequence). Trimming took off 5 bases at V and 10 bases at J, with 18 bases between the two ends. The CDR3 is made up of 14 amino acids. CDR3 protein: CASSSDRIAPPQHF. DNA of the CDR3: TGTGCCAGCAGTAGCGACAGAATCGCCCCACCCCAGCATTTT.